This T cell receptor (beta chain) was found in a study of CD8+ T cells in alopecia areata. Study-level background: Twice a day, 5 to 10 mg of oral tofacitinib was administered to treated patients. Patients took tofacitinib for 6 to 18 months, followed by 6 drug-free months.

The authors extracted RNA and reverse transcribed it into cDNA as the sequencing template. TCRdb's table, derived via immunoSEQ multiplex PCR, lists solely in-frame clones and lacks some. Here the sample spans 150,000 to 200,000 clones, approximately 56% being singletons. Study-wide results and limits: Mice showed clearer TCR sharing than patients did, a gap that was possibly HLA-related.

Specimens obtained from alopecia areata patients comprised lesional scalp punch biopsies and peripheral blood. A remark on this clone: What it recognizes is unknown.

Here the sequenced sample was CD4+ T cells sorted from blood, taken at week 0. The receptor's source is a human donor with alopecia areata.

CDR3 DNA: TGCAGCGTTGCAAGACAGGCTATCATGAACACTGAAGCTTTCTTT. This gives the protein CSVARQAIMNTEAFF. The J gene is TRBJ1-1, the V gene TRBV29-1; possible D gene TRBD1, 6 bases. This CDR3 has 15 residues. V was shortened by 4 bases and J by 0 bases, with 15 bases between the two germline ends. Looked up from germline, CDR1 is SQVTM and CDR2 is ANQGSEA. Combining the CDR3 with reference TRBV29-1 and TRBJ1-1 gives the whole variable domain SAVISQKPSRDICQRGTSLTIQCQVDSQVTMMFWYRQQPGQSLTLIATANQGSEATYESGFVIDKFPISRPNLTFSTLTVSNMSPEDSSIYLCSVARQAIMNTEAFFGQGTRLTVV.